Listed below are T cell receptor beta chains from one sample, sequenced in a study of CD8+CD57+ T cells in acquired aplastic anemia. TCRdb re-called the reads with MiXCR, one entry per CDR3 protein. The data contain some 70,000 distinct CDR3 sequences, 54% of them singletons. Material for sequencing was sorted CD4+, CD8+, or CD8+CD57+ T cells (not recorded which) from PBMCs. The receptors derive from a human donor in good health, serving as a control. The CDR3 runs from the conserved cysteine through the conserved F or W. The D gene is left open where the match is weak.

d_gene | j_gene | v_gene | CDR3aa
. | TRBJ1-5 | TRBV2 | CASSEGTYRSNQPQHF
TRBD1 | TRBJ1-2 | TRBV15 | CATSRQTGGNGYTF
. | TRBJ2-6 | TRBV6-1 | CASSEVYWGANVLTF
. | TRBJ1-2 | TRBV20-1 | CSARINRETKLNGYTF
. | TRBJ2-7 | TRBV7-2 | CASSPDRNYEQYF
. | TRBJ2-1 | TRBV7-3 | CASSLLAGEQFF
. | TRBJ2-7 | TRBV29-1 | CSVAGSYEQYF
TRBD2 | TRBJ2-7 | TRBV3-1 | CASSPGGNHEQYF
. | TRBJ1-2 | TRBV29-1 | CSVEDPPGRGYTF
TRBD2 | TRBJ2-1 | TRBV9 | CASSFQAGVRDEQFF
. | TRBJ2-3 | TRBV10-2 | CASSPTAATDTQYF
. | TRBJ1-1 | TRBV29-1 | CSVGEGGGAFF
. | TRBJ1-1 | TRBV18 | CASSPGIEAFF
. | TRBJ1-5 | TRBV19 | CASSIAGRGRPQHF
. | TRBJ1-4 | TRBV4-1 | CASSQAVVSSGEKLFF
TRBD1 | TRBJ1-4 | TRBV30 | CAWGTGQGLEKLFF
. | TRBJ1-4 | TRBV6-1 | CASSATANEKLFF
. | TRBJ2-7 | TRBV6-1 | CASSESFGEGHEQYF
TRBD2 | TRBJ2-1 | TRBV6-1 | CASGTSGSYNEQFF
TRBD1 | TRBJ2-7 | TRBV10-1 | CASSEAGQGDEQYF
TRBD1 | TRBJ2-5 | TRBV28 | CASSFLRDRVETQYF
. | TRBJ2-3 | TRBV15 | CATSSQGGGATDTQYF
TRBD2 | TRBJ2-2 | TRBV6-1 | CASRGTSGGAGELFF
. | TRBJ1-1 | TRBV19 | CASRTEAFF
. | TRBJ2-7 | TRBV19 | CASSIGADGGYEQYF
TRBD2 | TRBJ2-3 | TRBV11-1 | CASSSREANTDTQYF
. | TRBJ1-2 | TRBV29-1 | CSVETASAYGYTF
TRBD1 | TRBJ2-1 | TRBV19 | CATVTGTGYNEQFF
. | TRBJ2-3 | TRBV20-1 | CSARDYSPASSTDTQYF
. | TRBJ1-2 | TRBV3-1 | CASSQEWATGGNYGYTF
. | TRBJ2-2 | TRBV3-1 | CASSPPRGAELLTNTGELFF
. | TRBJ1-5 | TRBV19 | CASSIDLLAGGNQPQHF
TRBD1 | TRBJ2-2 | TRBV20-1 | CSADRGDTGELFF
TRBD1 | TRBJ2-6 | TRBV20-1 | CSARDLDRGGGANVLTF
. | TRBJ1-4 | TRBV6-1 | CASSDWTASLESNEKLFF
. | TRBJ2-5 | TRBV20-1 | CSASGASGDQETQYF
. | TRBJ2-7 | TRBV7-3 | CATGSYEQYF
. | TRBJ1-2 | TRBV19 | CASMGYGYTF
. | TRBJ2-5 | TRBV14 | CASSRDRIETQYF
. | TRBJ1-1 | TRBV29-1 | CSVPGRAEAFF
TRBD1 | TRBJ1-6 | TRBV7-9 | CASSSGQNNSPLHF
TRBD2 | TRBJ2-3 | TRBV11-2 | CASSLLAGGITDTQYF
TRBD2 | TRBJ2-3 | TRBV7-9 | CASSLVLAGFGDTQYF
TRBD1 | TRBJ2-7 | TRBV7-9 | CASSTRDSSYEQYF
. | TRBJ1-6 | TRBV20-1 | CSAPGRALSPLHF
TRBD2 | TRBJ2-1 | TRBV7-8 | CASSPGTSDYNEQFF
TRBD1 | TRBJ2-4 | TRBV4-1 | CASSQPGTGNIQYF
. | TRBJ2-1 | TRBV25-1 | CASSADSALSYNEQFF
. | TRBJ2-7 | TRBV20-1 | CSAERGSSYEQYF
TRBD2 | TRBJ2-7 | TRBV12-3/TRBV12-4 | CASSFGIAGASYEQYF
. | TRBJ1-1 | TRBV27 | CASSLRGNTEAFF
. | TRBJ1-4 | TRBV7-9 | CASSLERGTGKLFF
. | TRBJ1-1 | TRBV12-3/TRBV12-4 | CASSPHEGNGIEAFF